The 9 T cell receptor beta chains reported below all come from one sample, sequenced in a study of T cell changes during pregnancy in multiple sclerosis. Generated by immunoSEQ multiplex PCR, the TCRdb table keeps only in-frame clones and is missing some. The sample includes approximately 38,000 clones, around 94% of them seen just once. The sample consisted of peripheral blood, taken in the third trimester of pregnancy. These receptors all come from a female donor with multiple sclerosis, enrolled in a pregnancy study.

This clone was observed a single time. The chain joins TRBV9 to TRBJ2-2, with TRBD1 identical over 7 bases. V trimming: 4 bases; J trimming: 2 bases; junction bases outside the gene matches: 5. The germline V gene has CDR1 SGDLS and CDR2 YYNGEE. CDR3 size: 15 residues. CDR3 amino acids: CASSPRDRNTGELFF. CDR3 nucleotide sequence: TGTGCCAGCAGCCCTCGGGACAGAAACACCGGGGAGCTGTTTTTT.

This clone was counted a few times. The CDR3 bases are TGTGCCAGCAGTCCTAAACGTTTACTGAACACTGAAGCTTTCTTT. As protein: CASSPKRLLNTEAFF. The rearrangement joins TRBV28 to TRBJ1-1; D not resolved. From germline, CDR1 is MDHEN and CDR2 SYDVKM. The CDR3 sequence is 15 residues long. V was shortened by 5 bases and J by 0 bases, with 13 bases between the two germline ends.

This clone was found once. The CDR3 loop reads CASSGGQGEYEQYF. For the CDR3, the DNA is TGTGCCAGCTCGGGGGGCCAGGGGGAGTACGAGCAGTACTTC. The chain couples TRBV18 to TRBJ2-7; perhaps TRBD1 as D (7 bases). The germline V and J ends were trimmed by 6 bases and 4 bases, with 16 bases remaining between them. Germline V lookup: CDR1 KGHSH, CDR2 LQKENI. CDR3 length equals 14 residues. Based on the CDR3 plus reference TRBV18 and TRBJ2-7, the full variable domain is NAGVMQNPRHLVRRRGQEARLRCSPMKGHSHVYWYRQLPEEGLKFMVYLQKENIIDESGMPKERFSAEFPKEGPSILRIQQVVRGDSAAYFCASSGGQGEYEQYFGPGTRLTVT.

The chain is built from TRBV30 and TRBJ2-7, with 7 nucleotides matching TRBD1. The CDR3 runs 13 residues. The ends lost 2 bases at V and 5 bases at J; junction bases unmatched: 6. Germline-derived CDR1 and CDR2 are GTSNPN and SVGIG (reference sequence). The CDR3 here is CAWSPTGDHEQYF. The CDR3 region has the DNA TGTGCCTGGAGTCCCACAGGGGATCACGAGCAGTACTTC. Full variable domain (remainder filled in from reference TRBV30 and TRBJ2-7): SQTIHQWPATLVQPVGSPLSLECTVEGTSNPNLYWYRQAAGRGLQLLFYSVGIGQISSEVPQNLSASRPQDRQFILSSKKLLLSDSGFYLCAWSPTGDHEQYFGPGTRLTVT.

The chain combines TRBV2 with TRBJ2-7; 8 bases are shared with TRBD1. V lost 2 bases and J lost 6; bases outside the gene matches: 15. The CDR3 extends over 17 amino acids. Looked up from germline, CDR1 is SNHLY and CDR2 is FYNNEI. The CDR3 protein is CASSETRPGQGTSEQYF. The CDR3 region has the DNA TGTGCCAGCAGTGAAACTAGGCCCGGACAGGGTACGAGCGAGCAGTACTTC.

The chain carries TRBV4-1 and TRBJ2-1; 11 bases agree with TRBD2. Germline-derived CDR1 and CDR2 are MGHRA and YSYEKL. The CDR3 covers 15 residues. V was pared by 1 base and J by 8 bases, with 4 bases of the junction left unmatched. The CDR3, as DNA: TGCGCCAGCAGCCAAGTAGCGGGGGGGCTCTATGAGCAGTTCTTC. It is translated as CASSQVAGGLYEQFF.

This rearrangement joins TRBV7-3 to TRBJ1-1; D is unclear. CDR3 length: 13 amino acids. Trimming took off 4 bases at V and 4 bases at J, with 10 bases between the two ends. Per the germline V gene, CDR1 is SGHTA and CDR2 is FQGTGA. CDR3 in DNA: TGTGCCAGCAGCTCCAGGTTGAGCACTGAAGCTTTCTTT. Translating gives CASSSRLSTEAFF.

The chain is built from TRBV15 and TRBJ2-3; TRBD2 agrees at 7 bases. The V segment lost 8 bases and the J segment 0 bases; nucleotides outside the gene matches: 8. In germline, CDR1 is LNHNV, CDR2 YYDKDF (reference sequence). This CDR3 spans 15 amino acids. CDR3 nucleotide sequence: TGTGCCACCTTTAGCGGGCAAACTAGCACAGATACGCAGTATTTT. It is translated as CATFSGQTSTDTQYF.

This clone appeared a few times. The chain links TRBV7-6 to TRBJ2-7, with 7 bases aligning to TRBD1. The length of the CDR3 is 14 residues. Germline CDR1 SGHVS, CDR2 FNYEAQ. V lost 1 base, J lost 2 bases, and 2 bases stayed unmatched. The CDR3 region has the DNA TGTGCCAGCAGCTTAGAGGGGGCTCCCTACGAGCAGTACTTC. Its protein is CASSLEGAPYEQYF.